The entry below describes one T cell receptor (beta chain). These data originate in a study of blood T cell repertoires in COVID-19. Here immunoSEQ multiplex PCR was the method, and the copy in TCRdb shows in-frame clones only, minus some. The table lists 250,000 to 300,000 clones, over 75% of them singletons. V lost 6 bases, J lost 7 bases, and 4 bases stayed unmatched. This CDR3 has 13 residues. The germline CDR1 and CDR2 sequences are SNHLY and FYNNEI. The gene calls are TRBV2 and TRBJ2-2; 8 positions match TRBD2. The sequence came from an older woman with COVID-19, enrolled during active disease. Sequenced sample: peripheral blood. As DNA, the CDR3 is TGTGCCAGCAGGGAGCGGGAGAACGGGGAGCTGTTTTTT. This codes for CASRERENGELFF.